This T cell receptor (beta chain) was identified during a study of CD4+ T cells in melanoma. Regarding this clone: No antigen is known for it.

Points from the study as a whole: CD8+ T cell, macrophage and B cell function reportedly correlated with neoantigen-specific CD4+ T cells. Reportedly, melanoma neoantigen-specific CD4+ T cells showed varied differentiation states.

Sequenced by immunoSEQ multiplex PCR; TCRdb stores in-frame clones only, minus some. The data hold about 15,000 clones, with 50% to 75% observed a single time. The receptor's source is a human donor with melanoma. The sample taken for sequencing was cells from a culture (not recorded whether cultured in vitro).

The CDR3 coding sequence is TGCGCCAGCAGTCAAGCGTCGGAAGAGACCCAGTACTTC. Amino acid sequence: CASSQASEETQYF. The genes are TRBV5-1 and TRBJ2-5; D is undetermined. The CDR3 is made up of 13 amino acids. V dropped 5 bases and J dropped 3 bases, with 11 bases sitting between them. The germline V gene has CDR1 SGHRS and CDR2 YFSETQ.